This TCR beta chain was recorded in a study of control samples from healthy donors and cancer patients. Libraries were prepared by immunoSEQ multiplex PCR; TCRdb keeps only in-frame clonotypes and omits some of them. The sample includes tens of thousands of clones, about 80% of them seen just once. This clone was picked up one time. Per germline, CDR1 SGHAT and CDR2 FQNNGV. This CDR3 region has 15 residues. J gave up 7 bases and V 2 bases, and 4 bases lay outside the gene matches. The receptor's source is a man aged 45-65 years in good health. This chain uses TRBV11-2 with TRBJ2-1; 11 bases match TRBD2. The source material was blood. CDR3 amino acids: CASSLILAGGNEQFF. The CDR3 region has the DNA TGTGCCAGCAGCTTAATCTTAGCGGGAGGGAATGAGCAGTTCTTC.